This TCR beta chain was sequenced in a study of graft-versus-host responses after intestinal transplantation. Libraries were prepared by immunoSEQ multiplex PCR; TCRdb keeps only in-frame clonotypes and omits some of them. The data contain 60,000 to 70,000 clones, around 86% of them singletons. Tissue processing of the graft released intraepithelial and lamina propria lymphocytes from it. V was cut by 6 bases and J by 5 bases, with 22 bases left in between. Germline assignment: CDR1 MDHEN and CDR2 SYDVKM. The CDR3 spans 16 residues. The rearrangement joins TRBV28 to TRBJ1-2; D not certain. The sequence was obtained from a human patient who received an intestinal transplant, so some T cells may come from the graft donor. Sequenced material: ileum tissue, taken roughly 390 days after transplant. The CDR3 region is CASSLPGRSSGYGYTF. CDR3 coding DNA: TGTGCCAGCAGCCTCCCTGGGCGGAGCTCTGGTTATGGCTACACCTTC.